The 15 T cell receptor beta chains below come from one sample, sequenced in a study of shared clonotypes between healthy human individuals. The protocol was immunoSEQ multiplex PCR, while the TCRdb copy is restricted to in-frame clones and leaves out a portion. The sample shows over 100,000 clones, more than 65% of them seen only once. The sequencing input was memory CD8+ T cells sorted from blood. Noted subset: CD45RO+ cells pooled with CCR7-negative TemRA cells. The receptors here all came from a woman between 25 and 40 years old in good health.

In this sample, this clone is medium-sized. The chain links TRBV6-1 to TRBJ2-3, with D uncertain. The length of the CDR3 is 14 residues. The germline gives CDR1 MNHNS, CDR2 SASEGT. Trimming pared 1 base from V and 2 bases from J, leaving 7 bases between. CDR3 protein: CASSEDPDTDTQYF. The CDR3 nucleotides read TGTGCCAGCAGTGAAGACCCAGACACAGATACGCAGTATTTT.

V usage is TRBV28 and J usage is TRBJ2-3; 12 positions match TRBD2. The germline V gene has CDR1 MDHEN and CDR2 SYDVKM. The CDR3 runs 16 residues. Trimming at V came to 6 bases and at J to 2 bases, leaving 6 bases not matched to a gene. CDR3 sequence (DNA): TGTGCCAGCAGGTTGCTAGCGGGAGGGATCACAGATACGCAGTATTTT. Its protein is CASRLLAGGITDTQYF. The complete variable domain, with remaining parts taken from reference TRBV28 and TRBJ2-3, reads DVKVTQSSRYLVKRTGEKVFLECVQDMDHENMFWYRQDPGLGLRLIYFSYDVKMKEKGDIPEGYSVSREKKERFSLILESASTNQTSMYLCASRLLAGGITDTQYFGPGTRLTVL.

This chain uses TRBV6-5 with TRBJ2-1, with D tentatively TRBD2 (5 bases). V lost 6 bases, J lost 4 bases, and 16 bases lay in between. Looked up from germline, CDR1 is MNHEY and CDR2 is SVGAGI. The CDR3 sequence is 15 residues long. The CDR3 region is CASSRTVPYYNEQFF. CDR3 coding DNA: TGTGCCAGCAGCAGGACTGTACCTTATTACAATGAGCAGTTCTTC.

This chain uses TRBV2 with TRBJ2-5; TRBD2 matches 8 bases. Unmatched junction bases numbered 11, after V lost 4 bases and J lost 4 bases. The CDR3 has 16 residues. Germline values: CDR1 SNHLY, CDR2 FYNNEI. CDR3 loop: CASSGTGGLARETQYF. CDR3 in DNA: TGTGCCAGCAGTGGTACGGGTGGACTAGCCAGAGAGACCCAGTACTTC.

The chain has TRBV9 and TRBJ2-7; D remains unclear. V was cut by 1 base and J by 6 bases, with 8 bases left in between. Germline values: CDR1 SGDLS, CDR2 YYNGEE. This CDR3 is built from 12 residues. For the CDR3, the DNA is TGTGCCAGCAGCGTATCGGTCGGCGAGCAGTACTTC. As protein: CASSVSVGEQYF.

This clone was counted ten times or more. The rearrangement joins TRBV4-1 to TRBJ1-2; D perhaps matches TRBD1 (6 bases). CDR1 is MGHRA and CDR2 is YSYEKL in the germline V gene. This CDR3 contains 14 residues. The germline V and J ends were trimmed by 5 bases and 4 bases, with 14 bases remaining between them. The CDR3 coding sequence is TGCGCCAGCAGCACCCCTCGAGGGGGCTATGGCTACACCTTC. Translating gives CASSTPRGGYGYTF.

The chain links TRBV6-4 to TRBJ2-3; 9 nucleotides match TRBD2. Germline CDR1 is MRHNA and CDR2 is SNTAGT. The CDR3 totals 15 residues. With V trimmed by 0 bases and J by 4 bases, 2 bases remained unmatched. CDR3 nucleotides: TGTGCCAGCAGTGACTCTAGCGGGAGTCCAGATACGCAGTATTTT. Protein: CASSDSSGSPDTQYF.

The rearrangement joins TRBV13 to TRBJ2-1, with 10 bases that match TRBD2. V shed 3 bases, J shed 10 bases, and the junction held 3 bases outside the gene matches. Germline assignment: CDR1 PRHDT and CDR2 FYEKMQ (reference sequence). The CDR3 extends over 13 amino acids. The CDR3 coding sequence is TGTGCCAGCAGCTTGCTAGCGGGAGTGGAGCAGTTCTTC. Translating it yields CASSLLAGVEQFF.

This rearrangement joins TRBV5-4 to TRBJ2-7, with D possibly matching TRBD2 (6 bases). The CDR3 extends over 13 amino acids. In germline, CDR1 is SGHNT, CDR2 YYREEE (reference sequence). Deletions cut 3 bases from V and 7 bases from J, with 14 bases between. The CDR3 DNA is TGTGCCAGCAGCTGGCCCATAGGAGGGGAGCAGTACTTC. Translated, it gives CASSWPIGGEQYF. Supplemented by reference TRBV5-4 and TRBJ2-7, the full variable domain reads ETGVTQSPTHLIKTRGQQVTLRCSSQSGHNTVSWYQQALGQGPQFIFQYYREEENGRGNFPPRFSGLQFPNYSSELNVNALELDDSALYLCASSWPIGGEQYFGPGTRLTVT.

This rearrangement joins TRBV28 to TRBJ2-7, with D maybe TRBD2 (5 bases). Per germline, CDR1 MDHEN and CDR2 SYDVKM. Trimming removed 5 bases at V and 1 base at J, with 12 bases between. The CDR3 covers 14 residues. Written as DNA, the CDR3 is TGTGCCAGCAGTCGACTTGGACTTTCCTACGAGCAGTACTTC. Its translation: CASSRLGLSYEQYF.

The chain employs TRBV27 and TRBJ2-1; TRBD1 matches at 7 bases. Trimming removed 8 bases from V and 0 bases from J; junction bases left unmatched: 4. This CDR3 contains 14 residues. CDR1 and CDR2 (germline): MNHEY, SMNVEV (reference sequence). Written as DNA, the CDR3 is TGTGCCAGCGGACGGACAGGCTCCTACAATGAGCAGTTCTTC. Residues: CASGRTGSYNEQFF.

The V call is TRBV6-5, the J call TRBJ1-2; D may be TRBD1 (6 bases). The V gene lost 3 bases and the J gene lost 6 bases, with 20 bases spanning the gap. Germline V CDR1 and CDR2: MNHEY, SVGAGI. This CDR3 comprises 16 residues. For the CDR3, the DNA is TGTGCCAGCAGTTATTTCGGCACAGGGACGGTAGATGGCTACACCTTC. Encoded protein: CASSYFGTGTVDGYTF.

The rearrangement uses TRBV2 and TRBJ1-1, with 10 nucleotides matching TRBD1. J gave up 3 bases and V 6 bases, and 4 bases lay outside the gene matches. Germline V gene data show CDR1 as SNHLY and CDR2 as FYNNEI. The CDR3 consists of 14 residues. The CDR3: CASSWTGGDTEAFF. CDR3 bases: TGTGCCAGCAGCTGGACAGGGGGAGACACTGAAGCTTTCTTT.

The gene calls are TRBV6-1 and TRBJ2-7; D gene uncertain. Trimming removed 5 bases from V and 3 bases from J, with 11 bases in between. Germline assignment: CDR1 MNHNS and CDR2 SASEGT. CDR3 length: 13 amino acids. CDR3 residues: CASSPGTLYEQYF. The CDR3 DNA reads as TGTGCCAGCAGTCCCGGAACCCTCTACGAGCAGTACTTC.

The chain links TRBV11-2 to TRBJ2-7, with 9 bases lining up with TRBD1. The CDR3 sequence is 15 residues long. The J segment lost 2 bases and the V segment lost 5 bases, leaving 7 bases of the junction unmatched. The V gene's germline CDR1 is SGHAT and CDR2 FQNNGV. CDR3 sequence reads: CASSRPGQGAYEQYF. In nucleotides, the CDR3 is TGTGCCAGCAGCCGCCCGGGACAGGGAGCCTACGAGCAGTACTTC.